Described below is a single TCR beta chain sequence and its context. Antigen unknown. Naive-designated CD8 cells lacked CD45RO, were positively enriched for CCR7, and omitted terminally differentiated effector memory CD45RA+ cells. Adult Caucasians living in Nashville, Tennessee made up all of the donors. Researchers ran the assay at a deep level. The assay was immunoSEQ multiplex PCR, and TCRdb's table has in-frame clones only and misses some. The sample includes 630,000 or so clones, about 98% of them seen just once. The data belong to a study of shared clonotypes between healthy human individuals. General study findings and limits: Generally, naive subsets came out with larger estimated richness than memory subsets.

The germline V and J ends were trimmed by 7 bases and 10 bases, with 17 bases remaining between them. The germline V gene encodes CDR1 SGHKS and CDR2 YYEKEE (reference sequence). The CDR3 spans 13 residues. This sequence originates from a man aged 25 to 40 in good health. The rearrangement uses TRBV5-5 and TRBJ1-4; tentatively, D is TRBD1 (5 bases). The sample was naive CD8+ T cells sorted from blood. CDR3 loop: CASVSGHGGKLFF. The CDR3 nucleotides are TGTGCCAGCGTCTCCGGGCACGGGGGAAAACTGTTTTTT.